The 15 T cell receptor beta chains below come from one sample, sequenced in a study of blood T cell repertoires in COVID-19. Method: immunoSEQ multiplex PCR; TCRdb's copy keeps in-frame clones and lacks some. The table includes some 190,000 clones, 70% to 90% detected once. The sequencing sample was made of peripheral blood. These receptors were taken from a woman aged 70-85 years with active or convalescent COVID-19.

In this sample, this clone turned up once. The CDR3 here is CASRRQGISYEQYF. The CDR3 DNA reads TGTGCCAGCAGAAGACAGGGGATTTCCTACGAGCAGTACTTC. The chain combines TRBV6-5 with TRBJ2-7, with 8 bases aligning to TRBD1. This CDR3 spans 14 amino acids. Germline lookup yields CDR1 MNHEY and CDR2 SVGAGI. The junction had 5 bases not matched to a gene; V was cut back by 6 bases and J by 1 base.

The chain joins TRBV5-1 to TRBJ1-1; D gene unclear. The germline V gene encodes CDR1 SGHRS and CDR2 YFSETQ. This CDR3 is built from 12 residues. The ends were cut back, 2 bases at V and 4 bases at J, with 6 bases in the middle. CDR3 bases: TGCGCCAGCAGCTTCCTCGGCACTGAAGCTTTCTTT. This encodes CASSFLGTEAFF.

CDR3 in amino acids: CASSQGLAGPLRNEQFF. CDR3 in DNA: TGCGCCAGCAGCCAGGGACTAGCGGGGCCACTGCGCAATGAGCAGTTCTTC. The rearrangement uses TRBV4-1 and TRBJ2-1; 13 positions match TRBD2. The germline V gene encodes CDR1 MGHRA and CDR2 YSYEKL. V lost 3 bases and J lost 6; bases outside the gene matches: 8. The CDR3 totals 17 residues.

The chain uses TRBV11-2 and TRBJ2-2; weak D call: TRBD2 (6 bases). The germline V gene encodes CDR1 SGHAT and CDR2 FQNNGV. This CDR3 contains 16 residues. V dropped 5 bases and J dropped 0 bases, with 13 bases sitting between them. CDR3 nucleotides: TGTGCCAGCAGCCCCACCGGGAGTCCGAACACCGGGGAGCTGTTTTTT. Translated: CASSPTGSPNTGELFF.

This chain connects TRBV19 to TRBJ2-7; tentative D call: TRBD1 (5 bases). The germline V and J ends were trimmed by 3 bases and 5 bases, with 14 bases remaining between them. Germline V gene lookup returns CDR1 LNHDA and CDR2 SQIVND (reference sequence). This CDR3 contains 14 residues. The chain's CDR3 is CASSIRQGRDEQYF. The DNA of the CDR3 is TGTGCCAGTAGTATTAGGCAGGGCCGAGACGAGCAGTACTTC.

This rearrangement joins TRBV5-4 to TRBJ1-1, with a weak D call TRBD1 (5 bases). The germline CDR1 and CDR2 sequences are SGHNT and YYREEE (reference sequence). Trimming left V 4 bases short and J 1 base short, with 11 bases between. CDR3 length: 14 amino acids. CDR3 sequence reads: CASSQDTSNTEAFF. CDR3 nucleotide sequence: TGTGCCAGCAGCCAGGACACCTCGAACACTGAAGCTTTCTTT.

This chain links TRBV19 with TRBJ1-2; TRBD1 agrees at 8 bases. V gave up 7 bases and J gave up 5 bases; unmatched junction bases: 12. Germline V gene sequence: CDR1 LNHDA, CDR2 SQIVND (reference sequence). This CDR3 is 15 amino acids long. The CDR3 spells CASTSLDRVGYGYTF. Here the CDR3 DNA reads TGTGCCAGTACCTCGCTGGACAGGGTGGGGTATGGCTACACCTTC. The complete variable domain, with remaining parts taken from reference TRBV19 and TRBJ1-2, reads DGGITQSPKYLFRKEGQNVTLSCEQNLNHDAMYWYRQDPGQGLRLIYYSQIVNDFQKGDIAEGYSVSREKKESFPLTVTSAQKNPTAFYLCASTSLDRVGYGYTFGSGTRLTVV.

V is TRBV2 and J is TRBJ1-5; maybe TRBD1 (5 bases). CDR1 and CDR2 (germline): SNHLY, FYNNEI. CDR3 length: 15 residues. Trimming stripped 1 base from V and 6 bases from J, with 13 bases between. CDR3 protein: CASSEGGQGRQPQHF. The CDR3 DNA is TGTGCCAGCAGTGAAGGTGGGCAGGGTCGTCAGCCCCAGCATTTT.

The chain links TRBV5-1 to TRBJ2-2; TRBD1 agrees at 8 bases. From germline, CDR1 is SGHRS and CDR2 YFSETQ. The CDR3 runs 15 residues. With V trimmed by 0 bases and J by 6 bases, 4 bases remained unmatched. In DNA form, the CDR3 reads TGCGCCAGCAGCTTGGGACCAGGGGGCCCCGGGGAGCTGTTTTTT. Translation gives CASSLGPGGPGELFF.

The chain couples TRBV29-1 to TRBJ2-3; a weak D match, TRBD2 (5 bases). CDR1 and CDR2 (germline): SQVTM, ANQGSEA. Trimming took 4 bases from V and 6 from J, leaving 26 bases between them. CDR3 size: 17 residues. CDR3 bases: TGCAGCGTTGTCGGACGACAATCTCTGCCCCGAGGGGATACGCAGTATTTT. Its translation: CSVVGRQSLPRGDTQYF.

The genes are TRBV3-1 (or the pseudogene TRBV3-2) and TRBJ2-3; 7 bases agree with TRBD1. The CDR3 is 16 amino acids. Trimming removed 3 bases from V and 1 base from J; junction bases left unmatched: 7. CDR1 is LGHDT and CDR2 is YNNKEL in the germline V gene (reference sequence). The CDR3 sequence is CASSQRNRGRTDTQYF. CDR3 sequence (DNA): TGTGCCAGCAGCCAGCGAAACAGGGGACGCACAGATACGCAGTATTTT.

This chain joins TRBV5-1 and TRBJ2-3; unclear D gene. Trimming cost V 4 bases and J 0 bases, with 9 bases left between them. Germline CDR1 SGHRS, CDR2 YFSETQ. This CDR3 is 14 amino acids long. CDR3 nucleotides: TGCGCCAGCAGCAATGCGGAAAGCACAGATACGCAGTATTTT. Translating gives CASSNAESTDTQYF. The variable domain in full, with the rest retrieved from reference TRBV5-1 and TRBJ2-3, is KAGVTQTPRYLIKTRGQQVTLSCSPISGHRSVSWYQQTPGQGLQFLFEYFSETQRNKGNFPGRFSGRQFSNSRSEMNVSTLELGDSALYLCASSNAESTDTQYFGPGTRLTVL.

The chain links TRBV7-2 to TRBJ2-3, with 9 bases identical to TRBD2. Looked up from germline, CDR1 is SGHTA and CDR2 is FQGNSA. This CDR3 spans 15 amino acids. Germline trimming cut 6 bases from V and 2 bases from J; bases unmatched to any gene: 6. The CDR3 nucleotides read TGTGCCAGCAGTCCTCGGACTAGCGTCACAGATACGCAGTATTTT. As protein: CASSPRTSVTDTQYF. Using reference TRBV7-2 and TRBJ2-3 for the parts outside the CDR3, the full variable domain is GAGVSQSPSNKVTEKGKDVELRCDPISGHTALYWYRQSLGQGLEFLIYFQGNSAPDKSGLPSDRFSAERTGGSVSTLTIQRTQQEDSAVYLCASSPRTSVTDTQYFGPGTRLTVL.

The chain has TRBV5-1 and TRBJ2-7, with 7 bases fitting TRBD1. The CDR3 runs 14 residues. The V gene's germline CDR1 is SGHRS and CDR2 YFSETQ. Trimming took 6 bases from V and 1 from J; bases not matched to a gene: 7. In DNA form, the CDR3 reads TGCGCCAGCAAACAGGGGTTCGGTTCCTACGAGCAGTACTTC. It is translated as CASKQGFGSYEQYF.

This chain links TRBV9 with TRBJ2-5; D possibly corresponds to TRBD1 (6 bases). The CDR3 covers 13 residues. Germline CDR1 SGDLS, CDR2 YYNGEE. The ends were cut back, 3 bases at V and 3 bases at J, with 9 bases in the middle. CDR3 in amino acids: CASSGAGEETQYF. The CDR3 DNA reads as TGTGCCAGCAGCGGGGCAGGGGAAGAGACCCAGTACTTC.